Each of the 5 T cell receptor beta chains below was sequenced from the same sample in a study of vaccination effects on CD4 cells after COVID-19 (dated by TCRdb to 2021 to 2024). After less than 13 days of culture, CD4+ T cells were isolated with the EasySep CD4+ T cell isolation kit. Each participant got two doses of an mRNA SARS-CoV-2 vaccine, either BNT162b2 or mRNA-1273. Library preparation was by the immunoSEQ multiplex PCR assay. TCRdb holds this immuneACCESS table with in-frame rearrangements only. Some clones are missing; in checked studies, unresolved V genes explain under half, and the rest has no known cause. This sample holds fewer than 10,000 clones; approximately 72% were observed only once. The ten largest clones capture 11% of the sample. The antigens of these receptors remain unknown. This sample comprised CD4+ T cells from PBMCs cultured without peptide, obtained after COVID-19 vaccination. The receptors derive from a human donor who received a COVID-19 vaccine.

The chain couples TRBV18 to TRBJ1-1, with D possibly matching TRBD1 (5 bases). This CDR3 has 17 residues. V lost 4 bases and J lost 5, with 23 bases in between. Germline CDR1 and CDR2: KGHSH and LQKENI. The CDR3 nucleotides read TGTGCCAGCTCACGAGGGGAGACCTCGTCCCGGGGGACTGAAGCTTTCTTT. Protein: CASSRGETSSRGTEAFF.

This chain uses TRBV7-6 with TRBJ2-3, with D unclear. There are 17 residues in the CDR3. Germline loops: CDR1 SGHVS, CDR2 FNYEAQ. Trimming removed 5 bases from V and 0 bases from J, with 18 bases in between. CDR3 DNA sequence: TGTGCCAGCAGCCTTAATTTTGTCCTTACCAGCACAGATACGCAGTATTTT. Translation gives CASSLNFVLTSTDTQYF. Looking up the rest from reference TRBV7-6 and TRBJ2-3 gives the full variable domain: GAGVSQSPRYKVTKRGQDVALRCDPISGHVSLYWYRQALGQGPEFLTYFNYEAQQDKSGLPNDRFSAERPEGSISTLTIQRTEQRDSAMYRCASSLNFVLTSTDTQYFGPGTRLTVL.

J is TRBJ2-3 and V is TRBV29-1, with D unclear. The V end was cut by 5 bases, the J end by 6 bases, with 12 bases between. CDR1 is SQVTM and CDR2 is ANQGSEA in the germline V gene. The CDR3 covers 12 residues. The CDR3 reads CSVLGRFDTQYF. In DNA form, the CDR3 reads TGCAGCGTTTTAGGCCGGTTTGATACGCAGTATTTT.

This clone was found a few times. The chain combines TRBV5-1 with TRBJ2-1, with a possible D match to TRBD1 (6 bases). The CDR3 extends over 15 amino acids. V lost 3 bases and J 2 bases, leaving 12 bases between the germline ends. Germline loops: CDR1 SGHRS, CDR2 YFSETQ. The CDR3 protein is CASSYGQPAYNEQFF. In DNA, the CDR3 is TGCGCCAGCAGCTATGGACAGCCCGCCTACAATGAGCAGTTCTTC. The full variable domain, in which reference TRBV5-1 and TRBJ2-1 provide the parts outside the CDR3, is KAGVTQTPRYLIKTRGQQVTLSCSPISGHRSVSWYQQTPGQGLQFLFEYFSETQRNKGNFPGRFSGRQFSNSRSEMNVSTLELGDSALYLCASSYGQPAYNEQFFGPGTRLTVL.

This rearrangement joins TRBV5-6 to TRBJ2-1, with D perhaps TRBD2 (6 bases). From germline, CDR1 is SGHDT and CDR2 YYEEEE. The V gene lost 0 bases and the J gene lost 3 bases, with 10 bases spanning the gap. The CDR3 consists of 15 residues. The CDR3 here is CASSLGPGLYNEQFF. CDR3 DNA: TGTGCCAGCAGCTTGGGCCCGGGACTCTACAATGAGCAGTTCTTC.